What follows is one TCR beta chain and its context. The CDR3 contains 16 residues. Germline lookup yields CDR1 SGHRS and CDR2 YFSETQ. Unmatched junction bases numbered 6, after V lost 0 bases and J lost 0 bases. Peripheral blood genomic DNA, not sorted cells or RNA, was the template. A mixed TRB-A/B primer pool amplified rearranged TRB by multiplex touch-down PCR. TCRdb redid the calling of the multiplex PCR reads with MiXCR, one entry per CDR3 protein. The table lists hundreds of distinct CDR3 sequences, around 26% of them singletons. The data are from a study of T cell repertoires in aging, cancer and after chemotherapy. For the study at large: Patients with chronic lymphocytic leukemia were sampled before and after fludarabine- or bendamustine-based chemotherapy.

V and J are TRBV5-1 and TRBJ2-7; 7 nucleotides align to TRBD1. Sample: blood. This sequence was found in a human donor with a blood cancer. CDR3 DNA: TGCGCCAGCAGCTTGGATGGACAGGCGAGCTCCTACGAGCAGTACTTC. Protein: CASSLDGQASSYEQYF.